This is a list of T cell receptor beta chains from one sample in a study of blood T cell repertoires in COVID-19. Sequencing used immunoSEQ multiplex PCR; TCRdb keeps in-frame clones, though not all of them. The sample holds about 170,000 clones, around nine tenths seen once. Sequenced: peripheral blood. The receptors come from a man between 18 and 29 years old with active or convalescent COVID-19. Both conserved end residues are part of each CDR3. The order of the fields is clone size, D gene, V gene, J gene, CDR3 DNA, CDR3 protein. A D gene is named only where the DNA matches it firmly. For some rows the clone size is stated as once, few or many, or as a class when expanded; others skip it.

>NA|TRBD1|TRBV4-2|TRBJ1-5
TGTGCCAGCAGCCAAGCTAGGGGACAGGGCCTAACTCAGCCCCAGCATTTT
CASSQARGQGLTQPQHF
>NA|TRBD1|TRBV5-4|TRBJ1-2
TGTGCCAGCAGCCCTGTACCGGGACAGGGGACGCGGGGCTACACCTTC
CASSPVPGQGTRGYTF
>NA|NA|TRBV9|TRBJ2-2
TGTGCCAGCAGCCCAAGGGTGGGAGCGAACACCGGGGAGCTGTTTTTT
CASSPRVGANTGELFF
>NA|NA|TRBV4-1|TRBJ2-3
TGCGCCAGCAGCCAAGAGTCAGGCGGGGGCCCCACAGATACGCAGTATTTT
CASSQESGGGPTDTQYF
>NA|TRBD1|TRBV29-1|TRBJ2-2
TGCAGCGTACGAACAGGGGCGTTCACCGGGGAGCTGTTTTTT
CSVRTGAFTGELFF
>once|NA|TRBV6-6|TRBJ2-2
TGTGCCAGCAGTTACTCTTACCCGGGGTCCACCGGGGAGCTGTTTTTT
CASSYSYPGSTGELFF
>NA|NA|TRBV6-5|TRBJ2-7
TGTGCCAGCAGCCTCCATGTGGTCGAACTCTACGAGCAGTACTTC
CASSLHVVELYEQYF
>once|TRBD2|TRBV7-2|TRBJ2-3
TGTGCCAGCAGCACGCCACCCGGGACTAGCGTCGGAGATACGCAGTATTTT
CASSTPPGTSVGDTQYF
>few|NA|TRBV11-3|TRBJ1-1
TGTGCCAGCAGCTTAGGGGGAAGGGGCACTGAAGCTTTCTTT
CASSLGGRGTEAFF
>NA|TRBD1|TRBV5-6|TRBJ2-3
TGTGCCAGCAGCTTTCGGGACAGGGGGCTGGATACGCAGTATTTT
CASSFRDRGLDTQYF
>NA|NA|TRBV30|TRBJ2-5
TGTGCCTGGAGTTTGGAGGTATCAAAGACCCAGTACTTC
CAWSLEVSKTQYF
>once|NA|TRBV18|TRBJ2-1
TGTGCCAGCTCACCAACTAGAACCTACAATGAGCAGTTCTTC
CASSPTRTYNEQFF
>NA|TRBD2|TRBV6-5|TRBJ2-5
TGTGCCAGCAGTTCCCCACTAGCGGACGGAGTGGAGACCCAGTACTTC
CASSSPLADGVETQYF
>NA|NA|TRBV2|TRBJ1-3
TGTGCCAGCAGTGCAGTCCCTGGAAACACCATATATTTT
CASSAVPGNTIYF
>NA|NA|TRBV12-2|TRBJ1-5
TGTGCAAGTCGCTTCCCTATTAGGTCAGGGCACAATCAGCCCCAGCATTTT
CASRFPIRSGHNQPQHF
>NA|TRBD1|TRBV28|TRBJ1-2
TGTGCCAGCAGAAACACAGGGGCTAGTGGCTACACCTTC
CASRNTGASGYTF
>few|NA|TRBV10-1|TRBJ2-5
TGCGCCAGCAGTGAGTCTCTGGGGCCCCAAGAGACCCAGTACTTC
CASSESLGPQETQYF
>NA|NA|TRBV5-1|TRBJ1-1
TGCGCCAGCAGCCCAAGGGACACGGAGAACACTGAAGCTTTCTTT
CASSPRDTENTEAFF
>once|TRBD1|TRBV28|TRBJ2-1
TGTGCCAGCAGCCCCTACAGGGGCGATGAGCAGTTCTTC
CASSPYRGDEQFF
>NA|NA|TRBV7-8|TRBJ1-1
TGTGCCAGCAGCTATCAGAACACTGAAGCTTTCTTT
CASSYQNTEAFF
>once|TRBD2|TRBV5-6|TRBJ2-5
TGTGCCAGCAGCGTAGCGGGAGGGAGGGAGACCCAGTACTTC
CASSVAGGRETQYF
>once|NA|TRBV7-9|TRBJ2-3
TGTGCCAGCAGCCAACCGGGACTAGATACGCAGTATTTT
CASSQPGLDTQYF
>NA|NA|TRBV7-2|TRBJ1-1
TGTGCCAGCAGCTTTACCGGGACAGAAGCTTTCTTT
CASSFTGTEAFF
>few|TRBD2|TRBV6-5|TRBJ2-7
TGTGCCACCCGAACCCTAGCGGGAGGGCCTCGGGAGCAGTACTTC
CATRTLAGGPREQYF
>NA|TRBD1|TRBV7-6|TRBJ2-5
TGTGCCAGCAGCTCCGACTCGACAGGGCTACTCCACTTC
CASSSDSTGLLHF
>NA|TRBD1|TRBV4-1|TRBJ1-1
TGCGCCAGCAGCCAGGGCGACAGGGACAATGAAGCTTTCTTT
CASSQGDRDNEAFF
>NA|NA|TRBV2|TRBJ2-5
TGTGCCAGCAGCACCCAGAGGGGGGGGGAAGAGACCCAGTACTTC
CASSTQRGGEETQYF
>once|NA|TRBV5-1|TRBJ2-3
TGCGCCAGCAGCGGGGACACCAGCACAGATACGCAGTATTTT
CASSGDTSTDTQYF
>NA|TRBD1|TRBV5-1|TRBJ1-1
TGCGCCAGCAGCCACGACAGGGGGAACACTGAAGCTTTCTTT
CASSHDRGNTEAFF
>NA|NA|TRBV19|TRBJ1-2
TGTGCCAGTAGTACCCGGGGGACCGTAAACTATGGCTACACCTTC
CASSTRGTVNYGYTF
>NA|NA|TRBV7-2|TRBJ1-1
TGTGCCAACTCGAACGGGTATCTCACTGAAGCTTTCTTT
CANSNGYLTEAFF
>NA|NA|TRBV6-6|TRBJ2-1
TGTGCCAGCAGCCCGGGCAATGAGCAGTTCTTC
CASSPGNEQFF
>NA|TRBD1|TRBV6-2/TRBV6-3|TRBJ1-2
TGTGCCAGCAGTCAGGGACAGACTTATGGCTACACCTTC
CASSQGQTYGYTF
>NA|NA|TRBV2|TRBJ1-2
TGTGCCAGCAGTGACAGGGATCGCGGCTACACCTTC
CASSDRDRGYTF
>NA|TRBD2|TRBV7-3|TRBJ2-1
TGTGCCAGCAGCTTAGCCGGGACTAGCGGGATTAATGAGCAGTTCTTC
CASSLAGTSGINEQFF
>NA|NA|TRBV27|TRBJ2-1
TGTGCCAGCAGTTTATGGGGTACAGGACTACACAATGAGCAGTTCTTC
CASSLWGTGLHNEQFF
>NA|NA|TRBV10-3|TRBJ2-1
TGTGCCATCAGTGCCGGGACTGCGAATGAGCAGTTCTTC
CAISAGTANEQFF